The 17 T cell receptor beta chains in this list originate from one sample, sequenced in a study of blood T cell repertoires in COVID-19. The data were produced by immunoSEQ multiplex PCR, yet TCRdb's version contains in-frame clones alone and is incomplete. Counted here are 300,000 to 400,000 clones, approximately 89% occurring once; the ten biggest clones make up approximately 8%. Sequencing was carried out using peripheral blood. The receptors come from a woman aged 45-65 years who had recovered from COVID-19.

This chain joins TRBV5-4 and TRBJ1-2, with D possibly TRBD1 on 6 matching bases. The length of the CDR3 is 13 residues. Looked up from germline, CDR1 is SGHNT and CDR2 is YYREEE (reference sequence). The germline V and J ends were trimmed by 7 bases and 5 bases, with 15 bases remaining between them. This chain's CDR3 is CASSAGTRYGYTF. As DNA, the CDR3 is TGTGCCAGCTCCGCCGGGACAAGGTATGGCTACACCTTC.

The sample holds a few counts of this clone. The chain is built from TRBV6-2 or TRBV6-3 and TRBJ2-7; perhaps TRBD1 as D (5 bases). V was trimmed by 1 base and J by 0 bases, leaving 7 bases between them. There are 14 residues in the CDR3. Germline values: CDR1 MNHEY, CDR2 SVGEGT. CDR3 DNA sequence: TGTGCCAGCAGTTACTATGACAGCTCCTACGAGCAGTACTTC. Protein: CASSYYDSSYEQYF.

The rearrangement links TRBV10-3 to TRBJ1-5; no clear D. Germline V CDR1 and CDR2: ENHRY, SYGVKD. The CDR3 spans 16 residues. Trimming took off 0 bases at V and 2 bases at J, with 11 bases between the two ends. CDR3 amino acids: CAISESESTGNQPQHF. The CDR3 nucleotides are TGTGCCATCAGTGAGTCGGAATCCACAGGCAATCAGCCCCAGCATTTT.

The chain is built from TRBV7-9 and TRBJ2-7; maybe TRBD1 (6 bases). Looked up from germline, CDR1 is SEHNR and CDR2 is FQNEAQ (reference sequence). With 4 bases removed from V and 2 bases from J, the gap between germline ends came to 12 bases. The CDR3 spans 14 residues. This CDR3 reads CASSYRDKAYEQYF. The CDR3 DNA is TGTGCCAGCAGCTACCGGGACAAAGCCTACGAGCAGTACTTC. Supplemented by reference TRBV7-9 and TRBJ2-7, the full variable domain reads DTGVSQNPRHKITKRGQNVTFRCDPISEHNRLYWYRQTLGQGPEFLTYFQNEAQLEKSRLLSDRFSAERPKGSFSTLEIQRTEQGDSAMYLCASSYRDKAYEQYFGPGTRLTVT.

This clone was counted a few times. The chain combines TRBV7-2 with TRBJ2-5, with no clear D. Trimming took off 1 base at V and 5 bases at J, with 14 bases between the two ends. The CDR3 runs to 15 residues. CDR1 and CDR2 from the germline V gene are SGHTA and FQGNSA. This CDR3 is CASSLEASFVETQYF. DNA for the CDR3: TGTGCCAGCAGCTTAGAAGCTTCCTTTGTCGAGACCCAGTACTTC. Full variable domain (rest looked up from reference TRBV7-2 and TRBJ2-5): GAGVSQSPSNKVTEKGKDVELRCDPISGHTALYWYRQSLGQGLEFLIYFQGNSAPDKSGLPSDRFSAERTGGSVSTLTIQRTQQEDSAVYLCASSLEASFVETQYFGPGTRLLVL.

V gene TRBV28 combines with J gene TRBJ2-5; 8 bases line up with TRBD1. V shed 6 bases, J shed 5 bases, and the junction held 8 bases outside the gene matches. Germline-derived CDR1 and CDR2 are MDHEN and SYDVKM. The CDR3 consists of 14 residues. This chain's CDR3 is CASRGSGGLETQYF. As DNA, the CDR3 is TGTGCCAGCAGAGGATCAGGGGGCTTGGAGACCCAGTACTTC.

The V call is TRBV15, the J call TRBJ2-1; TRBD2 aligns across 9 bases. The V gene's germline CDR1 is LNHNV and CDR2 YYDKDF (reference sequence). The CDR3 contains 16 residues. J lost 8 bases, V lost 0 bases, and 8 bases had no gene match. As DNA, the CDR3 is TGTGCCACCAGCAGAGATTGGGGACTAGCCGGAGATGAGCAGTTCTTC. It yields the protein CATSRDWGLAGDEQFF.

The chain combines TRBV28 with TRBJ2-5; TRBD2 is a possible D gene (7 bases). V shed 5 bases and J shed 7 bases, with 20 bases lying between them. Germline CDR1 and CDR2: MDHEN and SYDVKM. There are 15 residues in the CDR3. This CDR3 reads CASSGRGGARGTQYF. CDR3 bases: TGTGCCAGCAGTGGGAGGGGCGGGGCCAGGGGGACCCAGTACTTC.

This clone has a single count. The chain has TRBV5-6 and TRBJ1-1; a weak D match, TRBD1 (6 bases). Looked up from germline, CDR1 is SGHDT and CDR2 is YYEEEE. The CDR3 extends over 14 amino acids. V shed 2 bases and J shed 1 base, with 9 bases lying between them. CDR3 residues: CASSFDRWNTEAFF. The CDR3 DNA follows: TGTGCCAGCAGCTTTGACAGGTGGAACACTGAAGCTTTCTTT.

This clone was recorded a few times. The chain carries TRBV14 and TRBJ2-7; tentative D call: TRBD1 (5 bases). V lost 4 bases and J 3 bases, leaving 10 bases between the germline ends. In germline, CDR1 is SGHDN, CDR2 FVKESK. This CDR3 is built from 13 residues. CDR3 loop: CASSLSGYYEQYF. The CDR3 DNA reads TGTGCCAGCAGCCTATCAGGGTACTACGAGCAGTACTTC.

The chain is built from TRBV5-1 and TRBJ1-6, with 8 nucleotides matching TRBD1. From germline, CDR1 is SGHRS and CDR2 YFSETQ. This CDR3 region has 17 residues. The trim removed 0 bases at V and 4 bases at J, leaving 6 bases unmatched. CDR3 nucleotides: TGCGCCAGCAGCTTGGTGGCAGGGGGCTCTTATAATTCACCCCTCCACTTT. This encodes CASSLVAGGSYNSPLHF.

The chain is built from TRBV10-3 and TRBJ1-2; perhaps TRBD1 as D (6 bases). Germline V gene lookup returns CDR1 ENHRY and CDR2 SYGVKD. Deletions cut 6 bases from V and 7 bases from J, with 15 bases between. There are 13 residues in the CDR3. The CDR3 sequence: CAISLTGSPGYTF. Written as DNA, the CDR3 is TGTGCCATCAGCCTTACAGGGTCGCCTGGCTACACCTTC.

This clone was seen once. The genes are TRBV19 and TRBJ2-5; tentative D call: TRBD2 (6 bases). V was trimmed by 3 bases and J by 7 bases, leaving 6 bases between them. This CDR3 is built from 11 residues. Germline loops: CDR1 LNHDA, CDR2 SQIVND (reference sequence). The CDR3 DNA follows: TGTGCCAGTAGTATCGGGGGGACCCAGTACTTC. Translated: CASSIGGTQYF.

This clone has only one observation. The rearrangement links TRBV3-1 (or the pseudogene TRBV3-2) to TRBJ1-1; 9 bases match TRBD1. This CDR3 contains 15 residues. Germline assignment: CDR1 LGHDT and CDR2 YNNKEL (reference sequence). Trimming at V came to 1 base and at J to 4 bases, leaving 4 bases not matched to a gene. CDR3 sequence (DNA): TGTGCCAGCAGCCAAGCCTCGACAGGGGGCACTGAAGCTTTCTTT. It yields the protein CASSQASTGGTEAFF.

This rearrangement joins TRBV7-2 to TRBJ1-2; D is undetermined. V was clipped by 0 bases and J by 8 bases, with 16 bases between them. Germline lookup yields CDR1 SGHTA and CDR2 FQGNSA. The CDR3 sequence is 15 residues long. This chain's CDR3 is CASSLALGELRGYTF. DNA for the CDR3: TGTGCCAGCAGCTTAGCGCTAGGAGAACTTAGGGGCTACACCTTC.

This clone has only a few counts. The V gene is TRBV5-4, the J gene TRBJ2-2, with no clear D. CDR3 length equals 12 residues. Germline V gene lookup returns CDR1 SGHNT and CDR2 YYREEE (reference sequence). Trimming took 4 bases from V and 4 from J, leaving 5 bases between them. The CDR3 here is CASSPLTGELFF. In DNA, the CDR3 is TGTGCCAGCAGCCCTCTCACCGGGGAGCTGTTTTTT.

The chain is built from TRBV5-4 and TRBJ1-4; a weak D match, TRBD1 (5 bases). V lost 1 base and J lost 7, with 14 bases in between. This CDR3 contains 15 residues. Germline CDR1 SGHNT, CDR2 YYREEE (reference sequence). CDR3 residues: CASSLSAQGGEKLFF. CDR3 bases: TGTGCCAGCAGCTTGTCAGCCCAGGGAGGTGAAAAACTGTTTTTT.